The entry that follows covers one TCR beta chain sequence. Its antigen remains unidentified. PCR was performed using 60 Vbeta and 13 Jbeta primers. In the original workflow: Counted up in a later analysis, unique TCR beta chains came to about 83 million, with around 10 million shared. Sequenced by immunoSEQ multiplex PCR; TCRdb stores in-frame clones only, minus some. V and J calls and clone size follow that table, whereas D and trimming were derived from the DNA. The sample records approximately 100,000 clones, 60% to 80% being singletons. These data originate in a study of cytomegalovirus exposure and HLA in healthy donors. Study observations and caveats: In a later analysis, most CMV-associated TCR beta chains appeared HLA-restricted. The study flagged roughly 160 TCR beta chains as cytomegalovirus-associated. Segments of the TCR beta V type were, in most cases, productive about 87% or about 30% of the time in an earlier analysis.

Germline V lookup: CDR1 MNHEY, CDR2 SVGAGI. The CDR3 contains 14 residues. The V and J ends lost 5 bases and 3 bases, in that order; junction bases with no gene match: 6. This receptor was obtained from a man in his 60s in good health and CMV-seronegative. The sequenced sample consisted of PBMCs. The chain combines TRBV6-5 with TRBJ1-1, with TRBD1 identical over 7 bases. For the CDR3, the DNA is TGTGCCAGCAGTCGACAGGGACGAGACACTGAAGCTTTCTTT. It codes for CASSRQGRDTEAFF.